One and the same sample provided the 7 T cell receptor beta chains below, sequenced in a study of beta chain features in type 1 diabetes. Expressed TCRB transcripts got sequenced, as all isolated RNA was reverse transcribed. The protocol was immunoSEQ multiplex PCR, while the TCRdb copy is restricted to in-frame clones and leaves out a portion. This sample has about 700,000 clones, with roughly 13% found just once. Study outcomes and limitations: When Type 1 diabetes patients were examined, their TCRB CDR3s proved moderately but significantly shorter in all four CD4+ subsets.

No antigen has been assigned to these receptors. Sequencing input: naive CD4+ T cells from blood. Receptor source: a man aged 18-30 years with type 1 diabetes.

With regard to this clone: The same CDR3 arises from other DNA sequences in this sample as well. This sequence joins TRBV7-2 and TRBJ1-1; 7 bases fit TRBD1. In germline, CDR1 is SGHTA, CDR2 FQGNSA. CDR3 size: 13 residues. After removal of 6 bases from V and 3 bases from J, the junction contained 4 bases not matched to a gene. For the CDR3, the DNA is TGTGCCAGCAGTCGACAGGGCGACACTGAAGCTTTCTTT. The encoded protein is CASSRQGDTEAFF.

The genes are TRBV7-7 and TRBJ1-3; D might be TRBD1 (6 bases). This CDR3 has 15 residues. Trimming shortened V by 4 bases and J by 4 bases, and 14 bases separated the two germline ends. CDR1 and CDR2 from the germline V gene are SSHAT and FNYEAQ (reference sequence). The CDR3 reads CASSSHPGTGNTIYF. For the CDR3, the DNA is TGTGCCAGCAGCTCGCATCCCGGGACAGGAAACACCATATATTTT.

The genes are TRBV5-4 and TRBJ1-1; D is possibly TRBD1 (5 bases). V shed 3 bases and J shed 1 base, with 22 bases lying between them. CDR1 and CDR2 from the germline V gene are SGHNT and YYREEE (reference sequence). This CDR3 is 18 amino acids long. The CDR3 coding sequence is TGTGCCAGCAGCTACTCAATAACCGGGCAGGGAGCGAACACTGAAGCTTTCTTT. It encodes CASSYSITGQGANTEAFF.

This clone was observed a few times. In DNA, the CDR3 is TGTGCCAGCAGTCCTGAGACAGGGTGGCATGGCTACACCTTC. This codes for CASSPETGWHGYTF. The J gene is TRBJ1-2, the V gene TRBV6-5; 7 bases match TRBD1. The germline V gene encodes CDR1 MNHEY and CDR2 SVGAGI. Trimming took 5 bases from V and 6 from J; bases not matched to a gene: 9. CDR3 length equals 14 residues.

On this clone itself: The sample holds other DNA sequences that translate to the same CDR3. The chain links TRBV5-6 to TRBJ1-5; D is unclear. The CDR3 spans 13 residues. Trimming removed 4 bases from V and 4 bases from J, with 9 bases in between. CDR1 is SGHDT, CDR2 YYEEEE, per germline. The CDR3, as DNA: TGTGCCAGCAGCCTCCGGGGTAATCAGCCCCAGCATTTT. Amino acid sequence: CASSLRGNQPQHF.

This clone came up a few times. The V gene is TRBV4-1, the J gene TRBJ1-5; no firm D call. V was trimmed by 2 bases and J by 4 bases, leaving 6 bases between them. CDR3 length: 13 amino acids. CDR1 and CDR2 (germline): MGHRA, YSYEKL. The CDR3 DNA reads TGCGCCAGCAGCCAATCTGTAAATCAGCCCCAGCATTTT. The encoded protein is CASSQSVNQPQHF.

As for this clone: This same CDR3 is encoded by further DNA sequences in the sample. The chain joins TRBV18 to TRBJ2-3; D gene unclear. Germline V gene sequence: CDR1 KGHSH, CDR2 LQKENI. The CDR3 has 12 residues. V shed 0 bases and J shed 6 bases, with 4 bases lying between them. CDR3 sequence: CASSPPGDTQYF. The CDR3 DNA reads TGTGCCAGCTCACCACCGGGGGATACGCAGTATTTT.